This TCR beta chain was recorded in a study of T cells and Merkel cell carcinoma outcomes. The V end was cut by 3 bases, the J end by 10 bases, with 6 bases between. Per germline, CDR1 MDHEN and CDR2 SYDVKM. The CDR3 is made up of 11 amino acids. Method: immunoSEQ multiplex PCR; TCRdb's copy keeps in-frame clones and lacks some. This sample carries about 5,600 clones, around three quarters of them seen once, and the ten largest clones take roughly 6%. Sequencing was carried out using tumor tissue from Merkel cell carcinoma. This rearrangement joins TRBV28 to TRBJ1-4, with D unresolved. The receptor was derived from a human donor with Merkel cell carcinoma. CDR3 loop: CASSFGGKLFF. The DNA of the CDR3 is TGTGCCAGCAGTTTCGGAGGAAAACTGTTTTTT.